The 7 T cell receptor beta chains below all came from one sample that was sequenced in a study of blood T cell repertoires in COVID-19 (dated by TCRdb to the early 2020s). The library was made by the immunoSEQ multiplex PCR assay. TCRdb's version of the immuneACCESS table is confined to in-frame rearrangements and falls short of the full clone set. An unresolved V gene accounts for under half of the shortfall where checked; the remainder is of unknown origin. In this sample the table shows more than 250,000 clones, around nine tenths of which occur a single time. The ten most abundant clones make up about 2.7% of the sample. Sequencing was carried out using PBMCs or T cells enriched from blood (not recorded which). These receptors all come from a woman between 18 and 30 years old who had recovered from COVID-19.

The chain has TRBV5-6 and TRBJ2-1; 9 nucleotides match TRBD2. The germline gives CDR1 SGHDT, CDR2 YYEEEE. The CDR3 covers 16 residues. V gave up 2 bases and J gave up 2 bases; unmatched junction bases: 5. The CDR3, as DNA: TGTGCCAGCAGCTTTTTGGCGGGGGGGCCCTACAATGAGCAGTTCTTC. It encodes CASSFLAGGPYNEQFF.

The rearrangement uses TRBV6-5 and TRBJ2-7, with D perhaps matching TRBD1 (6 bases). The germline V and J ends were trimmed by 6 bases and 0 bases, with 12 bases remaining between them. CDR1 MNHEY and CDR2 SVGAGI come from the germline V gene. The CDR3 loop spans 14 amino acids. Here the CDR3 reads CASRQTGNSYEQYF. CDR3 nucleotide sequence: TGTGCCAGCAGACAAACAGGGAACTCCTACGAGCAGTACTTC.

This clone was seen a handful of times. In DNA, the CDR3 is TGCAGTGCTACGCACTCCGGGACAGGGTACTTC. Protein product: CSATHSGTGYF. The rearrangement links TRBV20-1 to TRBJ2-7; TRBD1 matches at 8 bases. This CDR3 is built from 11 residues. V was pared by 4 bases and J by 12 bases, with 8 bases of the junction left unmatched. CDR1 and CDR2 (germline): DFQATT, SNEGSKA (reference sequence).

The chain uses TRBV7-8 and TRBJ2-2; perhaps TRBD2 as D (5 bases). Trimming cost V 5 bases and J 0 bases, with 13 bases left between them. This CDR3 spans 16 amino acids. From germline, CDR1 is SGHVS and CDR2 FQNEAQ. CDR3 sequence reads: CASSHLYGANTGELFF. DNA of the CDR3: TGTGCCAGCAGCCACCTTTACGGGGCGAACACCGGGGAGCTGTTTTTT.

The chain uses TRBV10-3 and TRBJ2-5; 10 positions match TRBD2. The germline gives CDR1 ENHRY, CDR2 SYGVKD. The trim removed 5 bases at V and 7 bases at J, leaving 7 bases unmatched. This CDR3 comprises 14 residues. The CDR3, as DNA: TGTGCCATCAGTTCACCGGGACTAGCGTCGACCCAGTACTTC. Its protein is CAISSPGLASTQYF.

The chain combines TRBV19 with TRBJ1-2, with 7 bases matching TRBD1. CDR1 is LNHDA, CDR2 SQIVND, per germline (reference sequence). Trimming removed 5 bases from V and 1 base from J; junction bases left unmatched: 1. The CDR3 loop spans 13 amino acids. CDR3 DNA sequence: TGTGCCAGTAGTGGACAGGTTAACTATGGCTACACCTTC. The encoded protein is CASSGQVNYGYTF.

The V call is TRBV15, the J call TRBJ2-1; TRBD2 matches 8 bases. The J segment lost 0 bases and the V segment lost 8 bases, leaving 3 bases of the junction unmatched. Germline values: CDR1 LNHNV, CDR2 YYDKDF (reference sequence). There are 14 residues in the CDR3. CDR3 region: CATCRGGSYNEQFF. CDR3 bases: TGTGCCACCTGCCGGGGGGGCTCCTACAATGAGCAGTTCTTC.